Listed below are T cell receptor beta chains from one sample, sequenced in a study of T cells in localized non-small cell lung cancer. TCRdb's table, derived via immunoSEQ multiplex PCR, lists solely in-frame clones and lacks some. Here the sample spans 2,000 or so clones, more than 20% being singletons. This sample comprised lung tumor tissue, obtained before any cancer treatment. These receptor sequences come from a woman aged 35 to 75 with stage III lung adenocarcinoma. The conserved cysteine and the conserved F or W are not part of the CDR3 here. The D gene is left open where the match is weak.

d_call j_call v_call cdr3_aa
TRBD2 TRBJ2-3 TRBV5-1 ASSSEPLAGVGTDTQY
TRBD1 TRBJ1-1 TRBV29-1 SVRGGASSTTEAF
. TRBJ2-5 TRBV6-8 ASTELVGTQY
TRBD1 TRBJ2-5 TRBV7-7 ASSLDRGRTETQY
TRBD1 TRBJ2-1 TRBV11-3 ASSPEGQMYNEQF
TRBD1 TRBJ1-1 TRBV29-1 SVYYKPRDSLNTEAF
TRBD2 TRBJ2-5 TRBV29-1 SASSGEETQY
TRBD2 TRBJ2-1 TRBV30 AWRRESYNEQF
. TRBJ1-5 TRBV6-8 ASSYSWADGNQPQH
. TRBJ2-5 TRBV4-1 ASSPGGAQETQY
. TRBJ1-1 TRBV28 ASSLTWVNTEAF
TRBD2 TRBJ2-2 TRBV10-2 ASKTASGGARTGELF
TRBD1 TRBJ1-4 TRBV9 ASSGTGGEKLF
. TRBJ2-1 TRBV6-8 ASSSHVGPSGPHEQF
. TRBJ1-1 TRBV9 ASRAGTTNTEAF
. TRBJ2-2 TRBV30 AWSVLGGTDVEELF
. TRBJ1-1 TRBV6-8 ASTRGSNTEAF
. TRBJ2-1 TRBV11-3 ASSPGTGTNYNEQF
. TRBJ2-1 TRBV9 ASSVGDSHNEQF
. TRBJ1-5 TRBV30 AWSDGIGPQH
. TRBJ1-5 TRBV11-3 ASSLRGQGLDQPQH
. TRBJ2-7 TRBV18 ASSQSIFEQY
. TRBJ2-1 TRBV7-5 ASSLERLHTIHHEQF
TRBD2 TRBJ2-7 TRBV2 ASSVDSGGIYEQY
. TRBJ2-6 TRBV28 ATASGANVLT
. TRBJ1-5 TRBV19 ASSISTGGGQPQH
TRBD2 TRBJ2-3 TRBV30 ASSLGLAGLDTQY
. TRBJ1-2 TRBV18 ASSPLGGPYGYT
TRBD1 TRBJ2-5 TRBV30 AWQLGRTGEETQY